This T cell receptor beta chain was captured by sequencing in a study of shared T cell receptors in the human thymus. This clone was seen a handful of times. The CDR3 is made up of 15 amino acids. Libraries were prepared by immunoSEQ multiplex PCR; TCRdb keeps only in-frame clonotypes and omits some of them. The sample lists about 710,000 clones, about 87% occurring once. Separately, the same data were catalogued under a study of human thymus T cells. That study reports: Obtained as resections during corrective heart surgery, the thymus tissue was then studied. Related research found strongly overlapping thymic repertoires in unrelated individuals.

The clonotype originates from a boy less than two years old with a congenital heart defect. The source material was thymocytes. The chain links TRBV12-2 to TRBJ2-7; TRBD2 is the table's D call and was not checked against the DNA. TRBV12-2 is a pseudogene. CDR3 in DNA: TGTGCAAGTCGCTTAGTCCGGGCGGGAGTATACGAGCAGTACTTC. Its translation: CASRLVRAGVYEQYF.